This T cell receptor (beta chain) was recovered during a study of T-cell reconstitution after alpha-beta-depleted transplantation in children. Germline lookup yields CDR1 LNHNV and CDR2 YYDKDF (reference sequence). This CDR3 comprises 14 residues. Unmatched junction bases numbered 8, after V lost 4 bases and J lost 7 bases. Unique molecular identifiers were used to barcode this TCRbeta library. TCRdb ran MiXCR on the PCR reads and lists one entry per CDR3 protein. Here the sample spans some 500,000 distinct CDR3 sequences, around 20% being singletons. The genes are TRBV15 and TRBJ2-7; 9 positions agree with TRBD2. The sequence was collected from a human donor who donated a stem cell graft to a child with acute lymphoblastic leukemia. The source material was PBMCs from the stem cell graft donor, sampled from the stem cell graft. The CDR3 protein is CATSIFSGSREQYF. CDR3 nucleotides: TGTGCCACCAGCATCTTTAGCGGGAGCCGTGAGCAGTACTTC.